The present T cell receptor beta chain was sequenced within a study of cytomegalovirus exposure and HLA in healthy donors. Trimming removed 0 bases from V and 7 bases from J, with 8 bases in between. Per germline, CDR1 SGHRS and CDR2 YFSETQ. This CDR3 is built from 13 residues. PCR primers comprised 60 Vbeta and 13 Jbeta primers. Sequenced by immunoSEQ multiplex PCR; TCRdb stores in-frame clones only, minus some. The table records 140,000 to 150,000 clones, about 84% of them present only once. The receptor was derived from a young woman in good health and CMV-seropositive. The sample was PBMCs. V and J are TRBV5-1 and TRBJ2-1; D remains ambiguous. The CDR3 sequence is CASSLDVLNEQFF. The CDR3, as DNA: TGCGCCAGCAGCTTGGACGTACTGAATGAGCAGTTCTTC.